A single sample is the source of the 27 T cell receptor beta chains below, sequenced in a study of cytomegalovirus exposure and HLA in healthy donors. The table came from immunoSEQ multiplex PCR; TCRdb's copy has only in-frame clones and leaves some out. The profile shows around 99,000 clones, 85% to 90% of them singletons. The sequenced sample was PBMCs. Source of these receptors: a woman between 18 and 29 years old in good health and CMV-seronegative.

This rearrangement joins TRBV7-9 to TRBJ1-2, with D perhaps TRBD1 (5 bases). Germline CDR1 reads SEHNR; CDR2 reads FQNEAQ (reference sequence). This CDR3 region has 12 residues. Trimming removed 7 bases at V and 8 bases at J, with 14 bases between. This CDR3 is CASTLQGGGYTF. For the CDR3, the DNA is TGTGCCAGCACCCTCCAGGGAGGCGGCTACACCTTC. The full variable domain, completed using reference TRBV7-9 and TRBJ1-2, is DTGVSQNPRHKITKRGQNVTFRCDPISEHNRLYWYRQTLGQGPEFLTYFQNEAQLEKSRLLSDRFSAERPKGSFSTLEIQRTEQGDSAMYLCASTLQGGGYTFGSGTRLTVV.

This clone was observed a single time. The J gene is TRBJ2-1, the V gene TRBV7-2; no clear D. The CDR3 is 15 amino acids. Germline CDR1 reads SGHTA; CDR2 reads FQGNSA. V gave up 5 bases and J gave up 0 bases, with 11 bases separating them. The chain's CDR3 is CASSISPSSYNEQFF. The CDR3 region has the DNA TGTGCCAGCAGCATCTCCCCGAGCTCCTACAATGAGCAGTTCTTC.

This clone was counted only a few times. The rearrangement uses TRBV15 and TRBJ1-5, with 8 bases fitting TRBD1. The CDR3 covers 13 residues. V gave up 3 bases and J gave up 8 bases; unmatched junction bases: 3. Germline V gene lookup returns CDR1 LNHNV and CDR2 YYDKDF (reference sequence). CDR3 sequence reads: CATSRTGVEPQHF. CDR3 nucleotide sequence: TGTGCCACCAGCAGGACAGGGGTAGAGCCCCAGCATTTT. The entire variable domain, with the rest obtained from reference TRBV15 and TRBJ1-5, is as follows: DAMVIQNPRYQVTQFGKPVTLSCSQTLNHNVMYWYQQKSSQAPKLLFHYYDKDFNNEADTPDNFQSRRPNTSFCFLDIRSPGLGDTAMYLCATSRTGVEPQHFGDGTRLSIL.

This clone is categorized as medium-sized (0.01 to 0.1%). The chain carries TRBV25-1 and TRBJ2-3; tentative D call: TRBD1 (5 bases). The CDR3 runs to 16 residues. V was cut by 1 base and J by 0 bases, with 11 bases left in between. The V gene's germline CDR1 is MGHDK and CDR2 SYGVNS. This CDR3 is CASSESTVASTDTQYF. The CDR3 coding sequence is TGTGCCAGCAGTGAATCGACAGTTGCTAGCACAGATACGCAGTATTTT.

The chain recombines TRBV6-5 with TRBJ1-2; D gene unclear. This CDR3 has 14 amino acids. Germline CDR1 and CDR2: MNHEY and SVGAGI. Between the trimmed V and J ends, which lost 2 bases and 0 bases, there was a span of 7 bases. DNA for the CDR3: TGTGCCAGCAGTTACAACACCGCTAACTATGGCTACACCTTC. Its protein is CASSYNTANYGYTF.

The rearrangement uses TRBV6-6 and TRBJ2-1; 7 positions match TRBD1. Germline lookup yields CDR1 MNHNY and CDR2 SVGAGI (reference sequence). This CDR3 has 16 residues. The junction had 16 bases not matched to a gene; V was cut back by 6 bases and J by 8 bases. The CDR3 region is CASSRQGLGIRDEQFF. CDR3 coding DNA: TGTGCCAGCAGCCGACAGGGTCTGGGGATTAGGGATGAGCAGTTCTTC.

The J gene is TRBJ2-3, the V gene TRBV30; 9 bases align to TRBD1. Germline V CDR1 and CDR2: GTSNPN, SVGIG (reference sequence). Losses at the gene ends were 3 bases for V and 6 bases for J; bases not matched to a gene: 10. The CDR3 totals 15 residues. CDR3 nucleotide sequence: TGTGCCTGGAGCCGCGGGACAGGGATAGGGGATACGCAGTATTTT. Protein: CAWSRGTGIGDTQYF.

This clone was detected a few times. The chain joins TRBV7-2 to TRBJ2-4; 13 nucleotides align to TRBD2. The length of the CDR3 is 16 residues. V shed 3 bases, J shed 3 bases, and the junction held 2 bases outside the gene matches. Germline values: CDR1 SGHTA, CDR2 FQGNSA. The DNA of the CDR3 is TGTGCCAGCAGCTTCGGACTAGCGGGAGACAAAAACATTCAGTACTTC. It translates to CASSFGLAGDKNIQYF.

This clone has a single count. This chain links TRBV11-2 with TRBJ1-2; D perhaps matches TRBD1 (5 bases). The CDR3 is made up of 14 amino acids. Trimming stripped 1 base from V and 5 bases from J, with 11 bases between. Looked up from germline, CDR1 is SGHAT and CDR2 is FQNNGV. This CDR3 reads CASSLVGRGYGYTF. The CDR3 DNA reads as TGTGCCAGCAGCTTAGTCGGTAGGGGTTATGGCTACACCTTC.

This chain links TRBV10-2 with TRBJ1-1, with 8 bases matching TRBD1. The CDR3 sequence is 14 residues long. Germline V lookup: CDR1 WSHSY, CDR2 SAAADI. Unmatched junction bases numbered 8, after V lost 0 bases and J lost 11 bases. The CDR3 DNA is TGCGCCAGCAGTGAGTCCAACAGGGGGGGGTATGCTTTCTTT. This encodes CASSESNRGGYAFF.

V gene TRBV7-3 combines with J gene TRBJ2-3, with TRBD1 matching over 9 bases. This CDR3 is built from 17 residues. CDR1 and CDR2 (germline): SGHTA, FQGTGA. V shed 6 bases and J 1 base; nucleotides not matched to a gene: 11. CDR3: CASRGLTDRGGTDTQYF. As DNA, the CDR3 is TGTGCCAGCAGGGGGCTGACGGACAGGGGAGGCACAGATACGCAGTATTTT.

V and J are TRBV7-6 and TRBJ1-1, with 7 bases aligning to TRBD1. Germline values: CDR1 SGHVS, CDR2 FNYEAQ. CDR3 length equals 14 residues. V was pared by 4 bases and J by 1 base, with 3 bases of the junction left unmatched. The CDR3 DNA is TGTGCCAGCAGCTCGGGACAGCCGAACACTGAAGCTTTCTTT. Protein product: CASSSGQPNTEAFF.

This clone appeared once. The chain combines TRBV6-1 with TRBJ2-5; 8 bases match TRBD1. From germline, CDR1 is MNHNS and CDR2 SASEGT. CDR3 size: 15 residues. The ends lost 6 bases at V and 1 base at J; junction bases unmatched: 7. CDR3 sequence (DNA): TGTGCCAGCAGCCTACCAGGACAGGGCCAAGAGACCCAGTACTTC. Amino acid sequence: CASSLPGQGQETQYF.

V is TRBV28 and J is TRBJ2-7; D might be TRBD1 (5 bases). The germline V and J ends were trimmed by 6 bases and 0 bases, with 15 bases remaining between them. The CDR3 totals 15 residues. Germline V lookup: CDR1 MDHEN, CDR2 SYDVKM. The CDR3 region is CASRSQVLPSYEQYF. CDR3 sequence (DNA): TGTGCCAGCAGGTCACAGGTCCTCCCCTCCTACGAGCAGTACTTC.

V is TRBV29-1 and J is TRBJ1-1; D call uncertain. CDR3 length: 12 amino acids. The V end was cut by 6 bases, the J end by 6 bases, with 14 bases between. Germline CDR1 and CDR2: SQVTM and ANQGSEA. The CDR3 bases are TGCAGCGTCCTTACTAGGGCGCCTGAAGCTTTCTTT. Residues: CSVLTRAPEAFF.

The chain is built from TRBV18 and TRBJ2-1, with D maybe TRBD2 (5 bases). V was pared by 5 bases and J by 8 bases, with 13 bases between. The CDR3 is made up of 13 amino acids. CDR1 is KGHSH, CDR2 LQKENI, per germline. CDR3 sequence (DNA): TGTGCCAGCTCAGCAGGTCTAGCCCATGAGCAGTTCTTC. This encodes CASSAGLAHEQFF.

Only a few counts were recorded for this clone. The V call is TRBV6-5, the J call TRBJ1-2, with no clear D. The V gene lost 6 bases and the J gene lost 3 bases, with 11 bases spanning the gap. The CDR3 length is 13 residues. CDR1 and CDR2 (germline): MNHEY, SVGAGI. The CDR3 coding sequence is TGTGCCAGCAGGGAGGGCGGGGACTATGGCTACACCTTC. Encoded protein: CASREGGDYGYTF.

This clone was found a few times. The chain combines TRBV5-1 with TRBJ2-5; D gene ambiguous. The germline V gene encodes CDR1 SGHRS and CDR2 YFSETQ. The germline V and J ends were trimmed by 4 bases and 4 bases, with 14 bases remaining between them. The CDR3 has 14 residues. The CDR3 is CASSPAPLGETQYF. The CDR3 nucleotides are TGCGCCAGCAGCCCCGCCCCCCTCGGAGAGACCCAGTACTTC.

This clone occurred a few times. CDR3 sequence: CASVRGQARNYGYTF. CDR3 nucleotide sequence: TGTGCCAGTGTGCGAGGACAGGCTAGGAACTATGGCTACACCTTC. This chain joins TRBV28 and TRBJ1-2; TRBD1 aligns across 7 bases. With 9 bases clipped from V and 2 bases from J, the junction kept 12 bases outside the gene matches. CDR1 and CDR2 (germline): MDHEN, SYDVKM. The length of the CDR3 is 15 residues.

This clone came up once. The chain joins TRBV5-1 to TRBJ2-1; no reliable D call. The CDR3 sequence is 15 residues long. Germline V gene lookup returns CDR1 SGHRS and CDR2 YFSETQ. The germline V and J ends were trimmed by 4 bases and 0 bases, with 11 bases remaining between them. This CDR3 reads CASSVGFSSYNEQFF. CDR3 in DNA: TGCGCCAGCAGCGTTGGCTTCAGCTCCTACAATGAGCAGTTCTTC.

This chain connects TRBV19 to TRBJ1-5; perhaps TRBD1 as D (6 bases). Germline CDR1 reads LNHDA; CDR2 reads SQIVND (reference sequence). Trimming pared 6 bases from V and 7 bases from J, leaving 13 bases between. The CDR3 has 13 amino acids. In nucleotides, the CDR3 is TGTGCCAGTAGCTACAGGGCGCACCAGCCCCAGCATTTT. Translating gives CASSYRAHQPQHF.

The V call is TRBV27, the J call TRBJ2-2, with D maybe TRBD2 (7 bases). CDR3 length equals 15 residues. The germline V gene has CDR1 MNHEY and CDR2 SMNVEV (reference sequence). Trimming shortened V by 3 bases and J by 5 bases, and 13 bases separated the two germline ends. The CDR3, as DNA: TGTGCCAGCAGTTTTCCGGGGGGCGGGACCGGGGAGCTGTTTTTT. Its translation is CASSFPGGGTGELFF.

The chain links TRBV6-5 to TRBJ2-3; 7 nucleotides align to TRBD2. Germline V gene data show CDR1 as MNHEY and CDR2 as SVGAGI. With 2 bases clipped from V and 1 base from J, the junction kept 3 bases outside the gene matches. The CDR3 is made up of 15 amino acids. DNA for the CDR3: TGTGCCAGCAGTTACCTCACTAGCGGCACAGATACGCAGTATTTT. Amino acid sequence: CASSYLTSGTDTQYF.

The genes are TRBV4-2 and TRBJ2-1; D is undetermined. The V gene lost 1 base and the J gene lost 4 bases, with 8 bases spanning the gap. CDR3 length: 14 residues. The germline V gene has CDR1 LGHNA and CDR2 YNFKEQ. The DNA for the CDR3 is TGTGCCAGCAGCCAAGGGGCTATATACAATGAGCAGTTCTTC. Amino acid sequence: CASSQGAIYNEQFF.

The J gene is TRBJ1-2, the V gene TRBV4-1; 9 positions agree with TRBD1. Germline V lookup: CDR1 MGHRA, CDR2 YSYEKL. V lost 4 bases and J lost 4; bases outside the gene matches: 4. The CDR3 length is 14 residues. The CDR3 bases are TGCGCCAGCAGCCCGGGACAGGGAACCTATGGCTACACCTTC. Its translation: CASSPGQGTYGYTF.

The CDR3 region is CASSPPGSVSGYTF. CDR3 nucleotide sequence: TGTGCCAGCAGCCCGCCAGGGTCGGTCTCTGGCTACACCTTC. The rearrangement uses TRBV14 and TRBJ1-2; perhaps TRBD1 as D (5 bases). This CDR3 has 14 amino acids. Trimming took 4 bases from V and 7 from J, leaving 16 bases between them. Germline V gene sequence: CDR1 SGHDN, CDR2 FVKESK.

The J gene is TRBJ2-7, the V gene TRBV7-2; 10 bases line up with TRBD2. The CDR3 spans 15 residues. Trimming at V came to 4 bases and at J to 0 bases, leaving 3 bases not matched to a gene. Per the germline V gene, CDR1 is SGHTA and CDR2 is FQGNSA. The chain's CDR3 is CASSSSGGPSYEQYF. CDR3 nucleotide sequence: TGTGCCAGCAGCTCTAGCGGGGGACCCTCCTACGAGCAGTACTTC.